These 21 T cell receptor beta chains came from one sample sequenced in a study of CD8+CD57+ T cells in acquired aplastic anemia. The use of genomic DNA as template underpinned the TCR beta VDJ and CDR3 profiling. Via MiXCR, TCRdb re-called the reads, giving one row per CDR3 protein. Of approximately 190,000 distinct CDR3 sequences listed, over 60% are singletons. Sample: sorted CD4+, CD8+, or CD8+CD57+ T cells (not recorded which) from PBMCs. These receptors were obtained from a human donor with severe aplastic anemia or a healthy control (not recorded which).

The gene calls are TRBV9 and TRBJ1-5; TRBD1 matches 9 bases. The CDR3 is made up of 13 amino acids. The germline V gene has CDR1 SGDLS and CDR2 YYNGEE. V lost 7 bases and J lost 6; bases outside the gene matches: 5. CDR3 loop: CASGGQGSQPQHF. CDR3 coding DNA: TGTGCCAGCGGAGGACAGGGGAGTCAGCCCCAGCATTTT.

The chain combines TRBV5-1 with TRBJ1-1; a possible D gene is TRBD1 (5 bases). V lost 7 bases, J lost 4 bases, and 20 bases lay in between. The V gene's germline CDR1 is SGHRS and CDR2 YFSETQ. The CDR3 is 15 amino acids. The CDR3 region has the DNA TGCGCCAGCGGCTCGGGGACGGTATTCGGCACTGAAGCTTTCTTT. This codes for CASGSGTVFGTEAFF. Looking up the rest from reference TRBV5-1 and TRBJ1-1 gives the full variable domain: KAGVTQTPRYLIKTRGQQVTLSCSPISGHRSVSWYQQTPGQGLQFLFEYFSETQRNKGNFPGRFSGRQFSNSRSEMNVSTLELGDSALYLCASGSGTVFGTEAFFGQGTRLTVV.

Details on this clonotype: Because the CDR3 is missing its conserved closing phenylalanine or tryptophan, this is likely a read error. It is unclear where the CDR3 begins or ends on the DNA, so no DNA is shown, and the CDR3 is as TCRdb lists it. The chain carries TRBV5-4 and TRBJ1-3. From germline, CDR1 is SGHNT and CDR2 YYREEE (reference sequence). The CDR3 length equals 12 residues, ends included. This CDR3 reads CASNGGTSGGNT.

The J gene is TRBJ1-1, the V gene TRBV20-1; D uncertain. The CDR3 is 16 amino acids. Trimming removed 0 bases from V and 4 bases from J, with 18 bases in between. Germline CDR1 DFQATT, CDR2 SNEGSKA (reference sequence). The CDR3 here is CSARDDPDGWSTEAFF. Written as DNA, the CDR3 is TGCAGTGCTAGAGATGATCCGGACGGGTGGAGCACTGAAGCTTTCTTT.

This clonotype has only one observation. The chain joins TRBV12-5 to TRBJ2-5; tentative D call: TRBD2 (5 bases). The CDR3 runs to 14 residues. Germline CDR1 is LGHNT and CDR2 is FRNRAP. V was shortened by 0 bases and J by 5 bases, with 10 bases between the two germline ends. CDR3: CASGLVPPGETQYF. In DNA, the CDR3 is TGTGCTAGTGGTTTGGTACCCCCGGGGGAGACCCAGTACTTC.

The J gene is TRBJ1-6, the V gene TRBV20-1; TRBD1 matches 7 bases. With V trimmed by 0 bases and J by 6 bases, 8 bases remained unmatched. The CDR3 extends over 16 amino acids. The germline V gene has CDR1 DFQATT and CDR2 SNEGSKA (reference sequence). The chain's CDR3 is CSARDQGQSFNSPLHF. In DNA, the CDR3 is TGCAGTGCTAGAGATCAGGGACAGAGTTTTAATTCACCCCTCCACTTT.

V and J are TRBV2 and TRBJ2-5, with 10 bases aligning to TRBD1. V shed 6 bases and J 2 bases; nucleotides not matched to a gene: 9. The CDR3 length is 16 residues. Germline assignment: CDR1 SNHLY and CDR2 FYNNEI. Written as DNA, the CDR3 is TGTGCCAGCAGCCCGGGACAGGGGAACCCACAAGAGACCCAGTACTTC. This translates into CASSPGQGNPQETQYF. Full variable domain (outside the CDR3, taken from reference TRBV2 and TRBJ2-5): EPEVTQTPSHQVTQMGQEVILRCVPISNHLYFYWYRQILGQKVEFLVSFYNNEISEKSEIFDDQFSVERPDGSNFTLKIRSTKLEDSAMYFCASSPGQGNPQETQYFGPGTRLLVL.

The V gene is TRBV24-1, the J gene TRBJ1-5, with D possibly matching TRBD1 (6 bases). V was trimmed by 9 bases and J by 2 bases, leaving 16 bases between them. This CDR3 has 15 amino acids. Germline CDR1 and CDR2: KGHDR and SFDVKD. The CDR3 DNA is TGTGCCACCCACGCGGGGGGCGAGGGCAATCAGCCCCAGCATTTT. Translation: CATHAGGEGNQPQHF.

The V gene is TRBV7-8, the J gene TRBJ2-1; TRBD1 is a possible D gene (5 bases). Trimming removed 0 bases from V and 5 bases from J, with 11 bases in between. The CDR3 runs 15 residues. Germline V gives CDR1 SGHVS, CDR2 FQNEAQ. The CDR3 DNA reads TGTGCCAGCAGCTTAGCGTGGCAGGGAAACAATGAGCAGTTCTTC. This gives the protein CASSLAWQGNNEQFF.

Note on this clonotype: A read error is possible here, since a much larger clone lies one base away. The J gene is TRBJ2-3, the V gene TRBV19; D possibly corresponds to TRBD2 (5 bases). The V gene's germline CDR1 is LNHDA and CDR2 SQIVND (reference sequence). The CDR3 has 13 amino acids. V lost 11 bases and J 0 bases, leaving 12 bases between the germline ends. The CDR3 is CAGSRTSTDTQYF. The CDR3 DNA is TGTGCCGGTTCCCGGACTAGCACAGATACGCAGTATTTT.

The rearrangement uses TRBV9 and TRBJ2-1; the match to TRBD2 covers 12 bases. V shed 4 bases and J 7 bases; nucleotides not matched to a gene: 6. This CDR3 has 15 amino acids. Germline V CDR1 and CDR2: SGDLS, YYNGEE. CDR3 sequence (DNA): TGTGCCAGCAGCAGGACTAGCGGGGCTGGGAATGAGCAGTTCTTC. It translates to CASSRTSGAGNEQFF. The variable domain in full, with the rest retrieved from reference TRBV9 and TRBJ2-1, is DSGVTQTPKHLITATGQRVTLRCSPRSGDLSVYWYQQSLDQGLQFLIQYYNGEERAKGNILERFSAQQFPDLHSELNLSSLELGDSALYFCASSRTSGAGNEQFFGPGTRLTVL.

The chain carries TRBV7-8 and TRBJ1-2; D is undetermined. Germline CDR1 SGHVS, CDR2 FQNEAQ. Trimming took off 5 bases at V and 7 bases at J, with 11 bases between the two ends. The CDR3 contains 12 residues. CDR3 bases: TGTGCCAGCAGCCTTACTGAAGGTGGCTACACCTTC. Its protein product is CASSLTEGGYTF.

This clonotype was counted ten times or more. The chain employs TRBV12-3 or TRBV12-4 and TRBJ2-7; 8 nucleotides match TRBD1. This CDR3 contains 14 residues. V shed 3 bases and J 5 bases; nucleotides not matched to a gene: 6. CDR3 region: CASSFHDRGHEQYF. The CDR3 DNA is TGTGCCAGCAGTTTCCACGACAGGGGCCACGAGCAGTACTTC.

In this sample, this clonotype turned up a few times. The rearrangement uses TRBV7-9 and TRBJ1-2; D unresolved. CDR1 is SEHNR, CDR2 FQNEAQ, per germline (reference sequence). Trimming removed 5 bases at V and 4 bases at J, with 8 bases between. The CDR3 contains 12 residues. The CDR3 DNA is TGTGCCAGCAGCCCGGAATTCTATGGCTACACCTTC. Residues: CASSPEFYGYTF.

The rearrangement uses TRBV9 and TRBJ2-7, with D possibly TRBD2 on 6 matching bases. Germline V gene data show CDR1 as SGDLS and CDR2 as YYNGEE. This CDR3 spans 14 amino acids. The V end was cut by 0 bases, the J end by 4 bases, with 11 bases between. CDR3 sequence reads: CASSVAPGEYEQYF. The CDR3 nucleotides are TGTGCCAGCAGCGTAGCTCCGGGGGAATACGAGCAGTACTTC.

This clonotype was seen many times. The chain recombines TRBV6-1 with TRBJ1-1; 7 bases are shared with TRBD1. This CDR3 has 16 residues. Trimming removed 0 bases from V and 0 bases from J; junction bases left unmatched: 4. CDR1 MNHNS and CDR2 SASEGT come from the germline V gene. DNA for the CDR3: TGTGCCAGCAGTGAAGCGTTTGGGACAGTGAACACTGAAGCTTTCTTT. As protein: CASSEAFGTVNTEAFF.

The chain links TRBV19 to TRBJ1-5; no reliable D call. CDR3 length: 13 amino acids. Germline values: CDR1 LNHDA, CDR2 SQIVND (reference sequence). Trimming took 3 bases from V and 3 from J, leaving 6 bases between them. CDR3 nucleotide sequence: TGTGCCAGTAGTATGGGGTACAATCAGCCCCAGCATTTT. This sequence encodes CASSMGYNQPQHF.

The chain employs TRBV10-1 and TRBJ1-1, with 10 bases fitting TRBD1. V trimming: 5 bases; J trimming: 4 bases; junction bases outside the gene matches: 4. Germline assignment: CDR1 WNHNN and CDR2 SYGVQD (reference sequence). The CDR3 covers 14 residues. The DNA of the CDR3 is TGCGCCAGCAGTTACGACAGGGGGCGCACTGAAGCTTTCTTT. Amino acids: CASSYDRGRTEAFF.

Only one count was recorded for this clonotype. The chain employs TRBV5-1 and TRBJ2-5; possibly TRBD2 for D (5 bases). V dropped 0 bases and J dropped 11 bases, with 14 bases sitting between them. The germline V gene encodes CDR1 SGHRS and CDR2 YFSETQ. This CDR3 has 13 amino acids. The CDR3 DNA reads TGCGCCAGCAGCTTGGAGTGGGAGATAACGCAGTACTTC. This gives the protein CASSLEWEITQYF.

V and J are TRBV3-1 and TRBJ2-1; 7 bases are a match to TRBD2. V trimming: 5 bases; J trimming: 0 bases; junction bases outside the gene matches: 7. The CDR3 has 16 residues. From germline, CDR1 is LGHDT and CDR2 YNNKEL (reference sequence). CDR3 protein: CASSGASGRSYNEQFF. The CDR3 nucleotides are TGTGCCAGCAGCGGGGCTAGCGGCCGCTCCTACAATGAGCAGTTCTTC.

As to this clonotype: The junction does not match germline at one end; this may be a read error. The J gene is TRBJ2-6, the V gene TRBV7-9, with 10 bases identical to TRBD1. This CDR3 is built from 17 residues. Germline assignment: CDR1 SEHNR and CDR2 FQNEAQ (reference sequence). CDR3 region: CASSQGQGSSGANVLTF. The CDR3 DNA reads TGTGCCAGCAGCCAGGGACAGGGGAGCTCTGGGGCCAACGTCCTGACATTC.